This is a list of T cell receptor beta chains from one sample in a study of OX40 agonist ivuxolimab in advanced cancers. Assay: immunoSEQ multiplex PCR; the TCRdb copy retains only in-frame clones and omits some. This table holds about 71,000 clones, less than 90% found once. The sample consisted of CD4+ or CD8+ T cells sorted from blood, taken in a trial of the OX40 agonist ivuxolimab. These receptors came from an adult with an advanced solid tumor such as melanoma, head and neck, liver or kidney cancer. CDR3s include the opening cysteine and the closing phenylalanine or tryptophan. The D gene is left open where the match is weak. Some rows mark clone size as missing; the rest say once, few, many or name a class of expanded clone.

CASSPPTTPTGDTQYF TGTGCCAGCAGCCCGCCCACGACACCAACCGGAGATACGCAGTATTTT TRBJ2-3 TRBV5-4 - -
CASSGGQGSEEQYF TGCGCCAGCAGCGGGGGACAGGGGTCGGAGGAGCAGTACTTC TRBJ2-7 TRBV10-1 TRBD1 -
CASSLNDNQPQHF TGTGCCAGCAGCTTGAACGACAATCAGCCCCAGCATTTT TRBJ1-5 TRBV7-2 - -
CASSPGPYEQYF TGTGCCAGCAGTCCCGGACCGTACGAGCAGTACTTC TRBJ2-7 TRBV27 - -
CASSLEAGAGNTIYF TGCGCCAGCAGCTTGGAGGCAGGGGCTGGAAACACCATATATTTT TRBJ1-3 TRBV5-1 - few
CASSTQGGEQYF TGTGCCAGCAGCACACAGGGTGGCGAGCAGTACTTC TRBJ2-7 TRBV11-3 - -
CASSSYGETQYF TGTGCCAGCAGTTCCTACGGAGAGACCCAGTACTTC TRBJ2-5 TRBV27 - -
CASSVHYEQYF TGTGCCAGCAGCGTTCACTACGAGCAGTACTTC TRBJ2-7 TRBV9 - once
CASSIDGWGVSKNIQYF TGTGCCAGTAGTATAGATGGGTGGGGGGTCTCCAAAAACATTCAGTACTTC TRBJ2-4 TRBV19 - few
CASSVEVQGSSYEQYF TGCGCCAGCAGCGTGGAGGTACAGGGTTCCTCCTACGAGCAGTACTTC TRBJ2-7 TRBV5-1 - few
CASSRETGSNQPQHF TGCGCCAGCAGCCGAGAGACAGGGTCCAATCAGCCCCAGCATTTT TRBJ1-5 TRBV4-3 TRBD1 once
CASSRASLGAEETQYF TGTGCCAGTAGTAGGGCTTCGCTTGGGGCTGAAGAGACCCAGTACTTC TRBJ2-5 TRBV19 - once
CASSVRGPNEKLFF TGTGCCAGCAGCGTCAGGGGCCCTAATGAAAAACTGTTTTTT TRBJ1-4 TRBV7-6 - -
CASSPHGGGTEAFF TGTGCCAGCAGCCCCCATGGGGGCGGCACTGAAGCTTTCTTT TRBJ1-1 TRBV9 - -
CASSLGQTSNEKLFF TGTGCCAGCAGCTTAGGGCAGACCAGTAATGAAAAACTGTTTTTT TRBJ1-4 TRBV7-9 - -
CASSFLGDTQYF TGTGCCAGCAGCTTCCTCGGGGATACGCAGTATTTT TRBJ2-3 TRBV7-3 - once
CSVGPMGDTQYF TGCAGCGTTGGTCCCATGGGAGATACGCAGTATTTT TRBJ2-3 TRBV29-1 - -
CASSLAGSRTEAFF TGCGCCAGCAGCTTGGCGGGGTCGAGAACTGAAGCTTTCTTT TRBJ1-1 TRBV5-1 - -
CAISPRGDSYEQYF TGTGCCATCAGCCCCAGGGGAGATTCCTACGAGCAGTACTTC TRBJ2-7 TRBV10-3 - -
CASSTDRVGTEAFF TGTGCCAGTAGTACGGACAGGGTAGGGACTGAAGCTTTCTTT TRBJ1-1 TRBV19 TRBD1 once
CASSLKGTASYEQYF TGTGCCAGCAGCTTAAAAGGGACAGCCTCCTACGAGCAGTACTTC TRBJ2-7 TRBV7-9 TRBD1 -
CASSLVAIHYEQYF TGTGCCAGCAGCTTAGTAGCGATCCACTACGAGCAGTACTTC TRBJ2-7 TRBV11-2 - -
CASSFRQMNTEAFF TGTGCCAGCAGCTTTCGACAGATGAACACTGAAGCTTTCTTT TRBJ1-1 TRBV5-7 - -
CASSLGGQTYQETQYF TGCGCCAGCAGCCTTGGGGGCCAAACCTACCAAGAGACCCAGTACTTC TRBJ2-5 TRBV5-1 - -
CASSITGSGANVLTF TGTGCCAGCAGCATAACAGGGTCTGGGGCCAACGTCCTGACTTTC TRBJ2-6 TRBV5-4 - -
CASRNGDRAYNEQFF TGCGCCAGCAGAAACGGAGACAGGGCCTACAATGAGCAGTTCTTC TRBJ2-1 TRBV10-2 TRBD1 -
CASSLRRGGTYEQYF TGTGCCAGCAGTTTACGGCGGGGGGGGACCTACGAGCAGTACTTC TRBJ2-7 TRBV27 TRBD2 few
CASSSPGLGRNEQFF TGTGCCAGCAGCTCTCCGGGACTGGGGCGCAATGAGCAGTTCTTC TRBJ2-1 TRBV7-6 - -
CATETAANYGYTF TGTGCCACGGAGACAGCTGCTAACTATGGCTACACCTTC TRBJ1-2 TRBV10-3 - -
CASSLRQGFGGYTF TGTGCCAGCAGCTTGAGACAGGGCTTCGGTGGCTACACCTTC TRBJ1-2 TRBV4-2 TRBD1 once
CASSETSYEQYF TGCGCCAGCAGTGAGACTAGCTACGAGCAGTACTTC TRBJ2-7 TRBV10-2 - -
CASSRGDRVVTEAFF TGTGCCAGCAGTCGCGGGGATCGAGTCGTCACTGAAGCTTTCTTT TRBJ1-1 TRBV6-5 - -
CASSLGLSYEQYF TGTGCCAGCAGCTTAGGACTCTCCTACGAGCAGTACTTC TRBJ2-7 TRBV7-8 - -
CASSSGPRSYNEQFF TGTGCCAGCAGCTCGGGACCTCGCTCCTACAATGAGCAGTTCTTC TRBJ2-1 TRBV7-2 - -
CSVVFTGLGAEAFF TGCAGCGTTGTTTTCACGGGACTGGGAGCTGAAGCTTTCTTT TRBJ1-1 TRBV29-1 - -
CASSPPGLTNEKLFF TGTGCCAGCAGTCCCCCGGGGCTGACTAATGAAAAACTGTTTTTT TRBJ1-4 TRBV28 - -
CASSLLSGGAQDTEAFF TGTGCCAGCAGTTTACTTTCAGGGGGAGCCCAAGACACTGAAGCTTTCTTT TRBJ1-1 TRBV28 TRBD1 -
CASSKHLYQETQYF TGTGCCAGCAGTAAGCATCTGTACCAAGAGACCCAGTACTTC TRBJ2-5 TRBV6-1 - -
CASSRISGGTTDTQYF TGTGCCAGTAGTCGTATTAGCGGGGGAACCACAGATACGCAGTATTTT TRBJ2-3 TRBV19 TRBD2 -
CSSDGYGDEQFF TGCAGCTCTGACGGATACGGCGATGAGCAGTTCTTC TRBJ2-1 TRBV29-1 - once
CASSSLSETQYF TGTGCCAGCAGCTCCTTAAGTGAGACCCAGTACTTC TRBJ2-5 TRBV7-9 - few
CASSVGFRGDNIYF TGTGCCAGCAGCGTGGGATTCAGGGGAGATAACATATATTTT TRBJ1-3 TRBV9 - -
CSYFNYGYTF TGCAGTTACTTCAACTATGGCTACACCTTC TRBJ1-2 TRBV20-1 - -
CASSDSMSGPQHF TGTGCCAGCAGTGACTCCATGTCGGGGCCCCAGCATTTT TRBJ1-5 TRBV6-4 - few
CASSVAPLGSGNTIYF TGTGCCAGCAGCGTAGCGCCCCTCGGCTCTGGAAACACCATATATTTT TRBJ1-3 TRBV9 - -
CATSTLIAEGELFF TGTGCCACCAGTACTCTTATAGCGGAGGGGGAGCTGTTTTTT TRBJ2-2 TRBV15 - -
CASSLVGDTEAFF TGTGCCAGCAGCTTAGTAGGGGACACTGAAGCTTTCTTT TRBJ1-1 TRBV7-9 - few
CASGGSGTFYEAFF TGTGCCAGTGGGGGATCCGGGACTTTTTATGAAGCTTTCTTT TRBJ1-1 TRBV6-1 - -
CASSSRYEQYF TGTGCCAGCAGCTCTCGATACGAGCAGTACTTC TRBJ2-7 TRBV5-4 - -
CASSSVRLATYNEQFF TGTGCCAGCAGCTCGGTAAGACTAGCAACCTACAATGAGCAGTTCTTC TRBJ2-1 TRBV11-2 TRBD2 -
CASSWDRVQFF TGTGCCAGCAGCTGGGACAGGGTGCAGTTCTTC TRBJ2-1 TRBV5-6 TRBD1 -
CASSDRQGTGNTIYF TGTGCCAGCTCAGATCGACAGGGGACTGGAAACACCATATATTTT TRBJ1-3 TRBV18 TRBD1 -
CASSIPLGLPGGANVLTF TGTGCCAGCAGTATCCCTCTGGGGTTACCGGGGGGGGCCAACGTCCTGACTTTC TRBJ2-6 TRBV28 - -
CASSSIDRGRYEQYF TGTGCCAGCAGCTCCATTGACAGGGGTCGCTACGAGCAGTACTTC TRBJ2-7 TRBV5-6 TRBD1 -
CASEGTGTAQETQYF TGTGCCAGTGAAGGGACAGGGACGGCCCAAGAGACCCAGTACTTC TRBJ2-5 TRBV25-1 TRBD1 -
CASSLGPGTPYEQYF TGTGCCAGCAGCTTGGGGCCGGGGACACCCTACGAGCAGTACTTC TRBJ2-7 TRBV7-3 - -